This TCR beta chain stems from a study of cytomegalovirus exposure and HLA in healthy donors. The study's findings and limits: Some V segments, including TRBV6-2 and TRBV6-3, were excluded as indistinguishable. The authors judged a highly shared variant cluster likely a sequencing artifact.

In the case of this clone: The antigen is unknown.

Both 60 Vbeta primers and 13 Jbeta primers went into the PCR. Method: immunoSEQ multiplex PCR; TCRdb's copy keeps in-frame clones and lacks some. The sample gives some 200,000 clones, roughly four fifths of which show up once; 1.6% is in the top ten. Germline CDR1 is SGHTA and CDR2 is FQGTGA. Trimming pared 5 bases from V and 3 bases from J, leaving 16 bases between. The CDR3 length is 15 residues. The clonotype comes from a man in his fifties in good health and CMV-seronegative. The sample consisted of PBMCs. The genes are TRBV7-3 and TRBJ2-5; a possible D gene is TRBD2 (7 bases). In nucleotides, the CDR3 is TGTGCCAGCAGCCGCCTTGGGGGGGCGGAAGAGACCCAGTACTTC. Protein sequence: CASSRLGGAEETQYF.